The 24 T cell receptor beta chains below all came from one sample that was sequenced in a study of T cells in Graves' hyperthyroidism and ophthalmopathy. TCR beta CDR3 regions were amplified from RNA. A set of HTBI primers served as the primers for a first-round RT-PCR of the TCR CDR3. MiXCR, run by TCRdb on the multiplex PCR reads, gives a single entry per CDR3 protein. The profile shows some 300,000 distinct CDR3 sequences, approximately 12% of them singletons. The sequenced material came from blood. The receptors here all came from a woman in her 30s with Graves' hyperthyroidism that later progressed to Graves' ophthalmopathy.

This sequence joins TRBV9 and TRBJ2-7; D assignment may be TRBD1 or TRBD2 (6 bases each). The CDR3 covers 14 residues. V was shortened by 4 bases and J by 3 bases, with 14 bases between the two germline ends. Per the germline V gene, CDR1 is SGDLS and CDR2 is YYNGEE. CDR3 protein: CASSFRGENYEQYF. CDR3 DNA sequence: TGTGCCAGCAGCTTTAGGGGGGAGAACTACGAGCAGTACTTC.

This clonotype was counted many times. J is TRBJ2-2 and V is TRBV5-5; D not resolved. Germline V gene lookup returns CDR1 SGHKS and CDR2 YYEKEE (reference sequence). The germline V and J ends were trimmed by 3 bases and 6 bases, with 9 bases remaining between them. This CDR3 has 13 amino acids. The DNA for the CDR3 is TGTGCCAGCAGCTGGGAACAATCCGGGGAGCTGTTTTTT. As protein: CASSWEQSGELFF.

The rearrangement uses TRBV30 and TRBJ2-3, with D possibly TRBD2 on 6 matching bases. The length of the CDR3 is 15 residues. Trimming took off 3 bases at V and 3 bases at J, with 16 bases between the two ends. Per the germline V gene, CDR1 is GTSNPN and CDR2 is SVGIG (reference sequence). Written as DNA, the CDR3 is TGTGCCTGGAGCCCGGGACTCCCATCGACAGATACGCAGTATTTT. Its translation: CAWSPGLPSTDTQYF.

At least ten counts were recorded for this clonotype. J is TRBJ2-5 and V is TRBV20-1, with TRBD2 matching over 9 bases. Per the germline V gene, CDR1 is DFQATT and CDR2 is SNEGSKA (reference sequence). Germline trimming cut 0 bases from V and 4 bases from J; bases unmatched to any gene: 9. The CDR3 is 16 amino acids. The CDR3 loop is CSARDAAGGPGETQYF. In DNA form, the CDR3 reads TGCAGTGCTAGAGATGCGGCGGGAGGGCCCGGAGAGACCCAGTACTTC.

On this clonotype itself: A much larger clone differs by one base, so this may be a read error. The chain couples TRBV28 to TRBJ1-5; TRBD1 matches at 8 bases. The CDR3 consists of 17 residues. The J segment lost 1 base and the V segment lost 6 bases, leaving 11 bases of the junction unmatched. CDR1 and CDR2 from the germline V gene are MDHEN and SYDVKM. This CDR3 is CASSPETGDRSNQPQHF. The DNA for the CDR3 is TGTGCCAGCAGCCCCGAGACAGGGGATCGGAGCAATCAGCCCCAGCATTTT.

This clonotype showed up many times. The chain joins TRBV12-3 or TRBV12-4 to TRBJ2-2, with D possibly called TRBD1 or TRBD2 (6 bases each). The CDR3 has 15 residues. Trimming removed 3 bases at V and 3 bases at J, with 11 bases between. This CDR3 reads CASSFGGLDTGELFF. The CDR3 bases are TGTGCCAGCAGTTTTGGGGGGCTGGACACCGGGGAGCTGTTTTTT.

J is TRBJ2-1 and V is TRBV9; the match to TRBD1 covers 7 bases. Trimming cost V 5 bases and J 7 bases; bases outside gene matches: 15. The CDR3 spans 16 residues. CDR1 SGDLS and CDR2 YYNGEE come from the germline V gene. The CDR3: CASRHIEGQIKNEQFF. CDR3 nucleotides: TGTGCCAGCAGACACATCGAGGGACAGATAAAGAATGAGCAGTTCTTC.

This clonotype was seen repeatedly, ten times or more. This sequence joins TRBV4-3 and TRBJ2-3, with 13 bases matching TRBD2. The CDR3 spans 18 residues. Germline CDR1 and CDR2: LGHNA and YSLEER. V gave up 1 base and J gave up 0 bases; unmatched junction bases: 4. The CDR3 region is CASSQVLGLAGSTDTQYF. The CDR3 DNA reads as TGCGCCAGCAGCCAAGTCCTGGGACTAGCGGGAAGCACAGATACGCAGTATTTT.

In regard to this clonotype: Its ends do not fully match the called genes, so a read error is possible. This CDR3 reads CAWSVGTGSKNVQFF. The CDR3 DNA reads TGTGCCTGGAGTGTAGGGACAGGGAGTAAAAATGTGCAGTTCTTC. V is TRBV30 and J is TRBJ2-1; 9 bases match TRBD1. From germline, CDR1 is GTSNPN and CDR2 SVGIG (reference sequence). The CDR3 spans 15 residues.

Ten or more counts support this clonotype. This chain connects TRBV20-1 to TRBJ2-1; 7 bases map to TRBD1. This CDR3 comprises 14 residues. The J segment lost 2 bases and the V segment lost 4 bases, leaving 5 bases of the junction unmatched. Germline lookup yields CDR1 DFQATT and CDR2 SNEGSKA (reference sequence). CDR3 nucleotide sequence: TGCAGTGCTACAGGGGGTACGACCTACAATGAGCAGTTCTTC. Amino acid sequence: CSATGGTTYNEQFF.

The chain links TRBV11-2 to TRBJ2-5; D is possibly TRBD1 or TRBD2 (5 bases each). Trimming shortened V by 4 bases and J by 5 bases, and 14 bases separated the two germline ends. CDR3 length equals 14 residues. Germline assignment: CDR1 SGHAT and CDR2 FQNNGV. The CDR3 loop is CASSSQWGGETQYF. The DNA of the CDR3 is TGTGCCAGCAGCTCCCAATGGGGCGGGGAGACCCAGTACTTC.

This clonotype appeared many times. V gene TRBV12-3 or TRBV12-4 combines with J gene TRBJ2-7, with 7 bases fitting TRBD2. This CDR3 region has 15 residues. Germline trimming cut 2 bases from V and 3 bases from J; bases unmatched to any gene: 7. The CDR3 DNA reads as TGTGCCAGCAGTTTATGGCTAGCGGTGGGCTACGAGCAGTACTTC. This gives the protein CASSLWLAVGYEQYF.

J is TRBJ1-2 and V is TRBV4-1, with D possibly TRBD1 on 5 matching bases. The CDR3 contains 15 residues. CDR1 is MGHRA and CDR2 is YSYEKL in the germline V gene. V lost 0 bases, J lost 7 bases, and 15 bases lay in between. CDR3 protein: CASSQESGRVGGYTF. The CDR3 bases are TGCGCCAGCAGCCAAGAGTCAGGGAGGGTTGGTGGCTACACCTTC.

The rearrangement joins TRBV20-1 to TRBJ2-5, with unresolved D. The CDR3 contains 13 residues. Between the trimmed V and J ends, which lost 0 bases and 2 bases, there was a span of 7 bases. The V gene's germline CDR1 is DFQATT and CDR2 SNEGSKA (reference sequence). This CDR3 reads CSARDTEQETQYF. CDR3 coding DNA: TGCAGTGCTAGAGACACAGAACAAGAGACCCAGTACTTC.

This clonotype showed up many times. In DNA form, the CDR3 reads TGTGCCAGCAGCTTACGCCCGGGATTGAACACTGAAGCTTTCTTT. Amino acids: CASSLRPGLNTEAFF. The rearrangement links TRBV7-2 to TRBJ1-1; D remains ambiguous. Trimming pared 2 bases from V and 0 bases from J, leaving 10 bases between. Germline V gene sequence: CDR1 SGHTA, CDR2 FQGNSA. The CDR3 is 15 residues long.

J is TRBJ2-3 and V is TRBV4-1, with D possibly TRBD2 on 5 matching bases. The CDR3 length is 16 residues. Germline V CDR1 and CDR2: MGHRA, YSYEKL. Trimming stripped 4 bases from V and 1 base from J, with 15 bases between. The CDR3 region is CASSRLAAGGTDTQYF. The DNA for the CDR3 is TGCGCCAGCAGCCGCCTGGCGGCGGGTGGCACAGATACGCAGTATTTT.

This clonotype was counted many times. The chain has TRBV6-2 or TRBV6-3 and TRBJ1-1, with a possible D match to TRBD1 (6 bases). V was pared by 7 bases and J by 5 bases, with 17 bases between. This CDR3 spans 14 amino acids. Germline CDR1 reads MNHEY; CDR2 reads SVGEGT. The CDR3 is CASIIGGPRTEAFF. In DNA, the CDR3 is TGTGCCAGCATTATAGGGGGGCCTAGGACTGAAGCTTTCTTT.

In this sample, this clonotype turned up many times. The chain uses TRBV12-3 or TRBV12-4 and TRBJ1-1; D is uncertain. V shed 4 bases and J shed 0 bases, with 9 bases lying between them. The CDR3 is 14 residues long. The chain's CDR3 is CASSYSDLNTEAFF. The CDR3, as DNA: TGTGCCAGCAGTTACTCAGATCTGAACACTGAAGCTTTCTTT.

This rearrangement joins TRBV4-3 to TRBJ2-2; TRBD2 aligns across 13 bases. The CDR3 has 16 amino acids. Germline V gene sequence: CDR1 LGHNA, CDR2 YSLEER. The V segment lost 6 bases and the J segment 3 bases; nucleotides outside the gene matches: 4. CDR3 in amino acids: CASRPGLAGHTGELFF. The CDR3 DNA reads TGCGCCAGCAGACCGGGACTAGCGGGACACACCGGGGAGCTGTTTTTT.

CDR3 nucleotides: TGTGCCAGTAGGGCTGGGGGTCGGGGCAATGAGCAGTTCTTC. Translated, it gives CASRAGGRGNEQFF. The rearrangement joins TRBV27 to TRBJ2-1, with D possibly called TRBD1 or TRBD2 (5 bases each). Trimming removed 9 bases from V and 6 bases from J, with 18 bases in between. Germline V gene sequence: CDR1 MNHEY, CDR2 SMNVEV (reference sequence). This CDR3 is built from 14 residues.

This clonotype was seen many times. The chain joins TRBV2 to TRBJ2-3; TRBD1 matches 7 bases. The germline CDR1 and CDR2 sequences are SNHLY and FYNNEI. Losses at the gene ends were 5 bases for V and 2 bases for J; bases not matched to a gene: 16. The length of the CDR3 is 18 residues. The CDR3 reads CASSLSAGGSLFTDTQYF. The CDR3 nucleotides read TGTGCCAGCAGTTTATCGGCAGGGGGTAGCCTCTTCACAGATACGCAGTATTTT.

The sample holds many counts of this clonotype. This chain links TRBV7-2 with TRBJ2-7; maybe TRBD1 (6 bases). The CDR3 contains 15 residues. Germline CDR1 is SGHTA and CDR2 is FQGNSA. V lost 1 base and J lost 2, with 12 bases in between. The CDR3 bases are TGTGCCAGCAGCTTAGTGGGGACATCGCCCTACGAGCAGTACTTC. The encoded protein is CASSLVGTSPYEQYF.

This clonotype was found many times. The genes are TRBV7-9 and TRBJ2-7; 7 bases are shared with TRBD1. This CDR3 contains 14 residues. CDR1 SEHNR and CDR2 FQNEAQ come from the germline V gene (reference sequence). Trimming took 3 bases from V and 2 from J; bases not matched to a gene: 4. CDR3 amino acids: CASSFGDRAYEQYF. Here the CDR3 DNA reads TGTGCCAGCAGCTTTGGAGACAGGGCCTACGAGCAGTACTTC. Using reference TRBV7-9 and TRBJ2-7 for the parts outside the CDR3, the full variable domain is DTGVSQNPRHKITKRGQNVTFRCDPISEHNRLYWYRQTLGQGPEFLTYFQNEAQLEKSRLLSDRFSAERPKGSFSTLEIQRTEQGDSAMYLCASSFGDRAYEQYFGPGTRLTVT.

This clonotype was recorded at least ten times. The chain uses TRBV30 and TRBJ1-3; D is ambiguous. The CDR3 runs to 12 residues. Trimming pared 4 bases from V and 4 bases from J, leaving 8 bases between. Germline lookup yields CDR1 GTSNPN and CDR2 SVGIG (reference sequence). The CDR3 sequence is CAWTSGGNTIYF. CDR3 DNA: TGTGCCTGGACCTCCGGGGGAAACACCATATATTTT.